This T cell receptor (beta chain) appears in the sequencing data of a study of blood T cells in healthy people across ages. Points from the study as a whole: Observed TCR beta diversity per million T cells went down as age went up. This fall followed a roughly linear course with age.

This clonotype showed up just a few times. What it recognizes is unknown. Every donor contributed about 10 milliliters of peripheral blood by blood draw. Per sample, no less than 5.5 micrograms of total RNA were extracted. Primers used in a second PCR of about 6 to 11 cycles were a sample-barcoded 5' primer and a J-beta primer mix. Every sample produced at least 2.5 million CDR3-containing paired-end reads. Using its own MiXCR run on the 5' RACE reads, TCRdb lists one record per CDR3 protein. The sample carries about 1,400,000 distinct CDR3 sequences, roughly 40% recorded once. This CDR3 spans 14 amino acids. The germline gives CDR1 ENHRY, CDR2 SYGVKD. Trimming cost V 7 bases and J 3 bases; bases outside gene matches: 8.

This rearrangement joins TRBV10-3 to TRBJ1-2; TRBD1 matches 7 bases. Specimen: blood. The TCR comes from a woman in her late teens or twenties in good health. For the CDR3, the DNA is TGTGCCATCACCTCAATAACAGGGGACTATGGCTACACCTTC. Protein: CAITSITGDYGYTF.